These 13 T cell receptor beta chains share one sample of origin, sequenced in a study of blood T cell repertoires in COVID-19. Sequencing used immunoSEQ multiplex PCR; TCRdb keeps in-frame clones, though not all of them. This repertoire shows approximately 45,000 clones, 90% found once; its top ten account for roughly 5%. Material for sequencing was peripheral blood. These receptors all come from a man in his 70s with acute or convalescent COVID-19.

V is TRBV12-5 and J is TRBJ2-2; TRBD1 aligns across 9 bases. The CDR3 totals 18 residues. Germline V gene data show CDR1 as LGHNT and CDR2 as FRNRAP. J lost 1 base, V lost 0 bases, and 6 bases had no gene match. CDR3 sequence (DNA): TGTGCTAGTGGTTTGGTTCTCCTGGGACAGGGGAACACCGGGGAGCTGTTTTTT. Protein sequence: CASGLVLLGQGNTGELFF.

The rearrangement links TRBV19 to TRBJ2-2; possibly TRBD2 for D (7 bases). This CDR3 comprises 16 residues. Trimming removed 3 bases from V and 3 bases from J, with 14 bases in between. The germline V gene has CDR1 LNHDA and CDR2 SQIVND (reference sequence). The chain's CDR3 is CASSMRGGRDTGELFF. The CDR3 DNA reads TGTGCCAGTAGTATGAGGGGGGGCAGAGACACCGGGGAGCTGTTTTTT.

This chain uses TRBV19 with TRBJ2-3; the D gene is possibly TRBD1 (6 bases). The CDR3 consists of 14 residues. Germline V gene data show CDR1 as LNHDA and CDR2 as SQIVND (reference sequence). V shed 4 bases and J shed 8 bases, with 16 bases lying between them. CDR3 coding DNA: TGTGCCAGTAGTAGTACAGGGATTCTCGGTACGCAGTATTTT. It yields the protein CASSSTGILGTQYF.

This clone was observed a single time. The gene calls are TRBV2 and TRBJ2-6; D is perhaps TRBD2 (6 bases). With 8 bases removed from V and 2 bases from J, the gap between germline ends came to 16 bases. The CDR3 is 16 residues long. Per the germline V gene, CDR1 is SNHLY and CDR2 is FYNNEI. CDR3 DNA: TGTGCCAGCGGAGGGACGAGGCTCACTGGGGCCAACGTCCTGACTTTC. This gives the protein CASGGTRLTGANVLTF.

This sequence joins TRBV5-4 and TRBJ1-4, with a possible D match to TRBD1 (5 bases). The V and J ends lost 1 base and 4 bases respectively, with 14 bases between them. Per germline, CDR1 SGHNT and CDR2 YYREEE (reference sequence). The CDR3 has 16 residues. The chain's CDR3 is CASSLKLPGFNEKLFF. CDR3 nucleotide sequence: TGTGCCAGCAGCTTGAAACTTCCAGGGTTTAATGAAAAACTGTTTTTT.

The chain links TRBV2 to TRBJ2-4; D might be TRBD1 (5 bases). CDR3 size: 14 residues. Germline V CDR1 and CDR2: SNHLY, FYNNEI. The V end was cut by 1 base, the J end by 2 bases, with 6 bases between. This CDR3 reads CASSEGQPKNIQYF. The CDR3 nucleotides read TGTGCCAGCAGTGAAGGACAGCCCAAAAACATTCAGTACTTC.

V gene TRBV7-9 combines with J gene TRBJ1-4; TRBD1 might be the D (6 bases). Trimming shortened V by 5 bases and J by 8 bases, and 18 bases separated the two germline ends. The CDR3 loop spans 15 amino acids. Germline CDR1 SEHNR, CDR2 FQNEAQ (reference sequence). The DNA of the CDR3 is TGTGCCAGCAGCGCTGGACAGAGGATGGAGGAAAAACTGTTTTTT. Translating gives CASSAGQRMEEKLFF.

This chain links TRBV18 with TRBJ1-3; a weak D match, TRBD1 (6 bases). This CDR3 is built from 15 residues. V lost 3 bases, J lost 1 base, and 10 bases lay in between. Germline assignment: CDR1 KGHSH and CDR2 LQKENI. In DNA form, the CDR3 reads TGTGCCAGCTCACCGGGACACCTTTCTGGAAACACCATATATTTT. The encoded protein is CASSPGHLSGNTIYF.

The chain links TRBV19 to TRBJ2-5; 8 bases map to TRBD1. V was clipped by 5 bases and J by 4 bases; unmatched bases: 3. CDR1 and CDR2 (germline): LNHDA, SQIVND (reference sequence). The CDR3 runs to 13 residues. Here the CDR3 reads CASSYDRGETQYF. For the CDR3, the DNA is TGTGCCAGTAGTTACGACAGGGGAGAGACCCAGTACTTC.

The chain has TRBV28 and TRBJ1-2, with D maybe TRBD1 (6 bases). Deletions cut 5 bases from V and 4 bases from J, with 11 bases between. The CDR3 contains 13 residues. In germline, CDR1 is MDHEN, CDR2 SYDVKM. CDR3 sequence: CASSLGQFYGYTF. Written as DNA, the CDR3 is TGTGCCAGCAGTCTAGGACAGTTCTATGGCTACACCTTC.

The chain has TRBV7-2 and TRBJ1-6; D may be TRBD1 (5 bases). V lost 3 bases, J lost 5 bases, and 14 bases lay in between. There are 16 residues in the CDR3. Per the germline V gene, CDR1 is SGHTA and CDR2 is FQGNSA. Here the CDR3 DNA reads TGTGCCAGCAGCTTTCAGGGTGGTGGGAATAATTCACCCCTCCACTTT. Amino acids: CASSFQGGGNNSPLHF.

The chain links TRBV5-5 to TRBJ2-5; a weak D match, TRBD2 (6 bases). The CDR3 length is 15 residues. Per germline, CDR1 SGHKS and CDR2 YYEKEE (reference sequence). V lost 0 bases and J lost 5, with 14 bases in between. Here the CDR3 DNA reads TGTGCCAGCAGCTTGGGGCTAGCGAGAGGGGAGACCCAGTACTTC. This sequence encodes CASSLGLARGETQYF.

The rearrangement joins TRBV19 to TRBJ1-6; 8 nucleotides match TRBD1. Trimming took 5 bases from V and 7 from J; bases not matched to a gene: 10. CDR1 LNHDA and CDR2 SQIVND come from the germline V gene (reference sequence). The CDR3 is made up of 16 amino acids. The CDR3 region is CASSQLRDRPNSPLHF. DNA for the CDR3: TGTGCCAGTAGTCAACTACGGGACAGGCCCAATTCACCCCTCCACTTT.